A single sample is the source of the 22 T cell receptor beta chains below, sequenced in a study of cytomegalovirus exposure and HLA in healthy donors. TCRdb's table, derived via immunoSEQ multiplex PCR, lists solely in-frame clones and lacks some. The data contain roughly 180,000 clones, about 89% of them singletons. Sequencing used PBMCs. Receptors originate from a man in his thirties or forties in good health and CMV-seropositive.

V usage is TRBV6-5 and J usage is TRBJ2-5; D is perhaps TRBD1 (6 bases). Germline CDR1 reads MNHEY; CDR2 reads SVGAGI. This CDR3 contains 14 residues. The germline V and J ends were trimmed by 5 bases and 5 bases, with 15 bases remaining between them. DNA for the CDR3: TGTGCCAGCAGTCGGGCAGGGGCGGAGGAGACCCAGTACTTC. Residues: CASSRAGAEETQYF.

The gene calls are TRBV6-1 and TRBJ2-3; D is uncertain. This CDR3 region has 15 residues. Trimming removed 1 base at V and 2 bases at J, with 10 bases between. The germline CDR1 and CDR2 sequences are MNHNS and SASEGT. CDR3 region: CASSEGGLYTDTQYF. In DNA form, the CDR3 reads TGTGCCAGCAGTGAAGGCGGTCTATACACAGATACGCAGTATTTT.

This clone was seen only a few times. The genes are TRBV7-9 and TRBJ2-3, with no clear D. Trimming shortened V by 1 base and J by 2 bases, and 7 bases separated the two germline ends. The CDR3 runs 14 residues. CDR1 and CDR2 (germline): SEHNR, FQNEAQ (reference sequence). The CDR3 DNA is TGTGCCAGCAGCTTAGTGGCTACCACAGATACGCAGTATTTT. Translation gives CASSLVATTDTQYF.

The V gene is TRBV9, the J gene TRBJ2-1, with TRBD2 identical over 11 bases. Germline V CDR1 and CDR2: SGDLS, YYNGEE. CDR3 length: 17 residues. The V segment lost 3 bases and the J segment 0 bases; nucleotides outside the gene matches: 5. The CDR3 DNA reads TGTGCCAGCAGCGGGTTTAGCGGGAGGGCCTCCTACAATGAGCAGTTCTTC. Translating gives CASSGFSGRASYNEQFF.

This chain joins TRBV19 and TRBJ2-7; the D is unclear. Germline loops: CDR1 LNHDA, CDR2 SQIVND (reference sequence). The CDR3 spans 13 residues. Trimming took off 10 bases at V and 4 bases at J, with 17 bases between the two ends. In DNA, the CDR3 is TGTGCCACCGTCGGACCGGTGGTGTACGAGCAGTACTTC. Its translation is CATVGPVVYEQYF.

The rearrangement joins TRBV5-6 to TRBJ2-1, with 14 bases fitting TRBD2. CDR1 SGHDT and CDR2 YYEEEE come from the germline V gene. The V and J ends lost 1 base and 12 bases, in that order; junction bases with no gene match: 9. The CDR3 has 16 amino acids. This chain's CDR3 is CASSLSGLAGVGVQFF. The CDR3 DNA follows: TGTGCCAGCAGCTTGTCGGGACTAGCGGGGGTAGGTGTGCAGTTCTTC. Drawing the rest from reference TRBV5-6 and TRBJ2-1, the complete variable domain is DAGVTQSPTHLIKTRGQQVTLRCSPKSGHDTVSWYQQALGQGPQFIFQYYEEEERQRGNFPDRFSGHQFPNYSSELNVNALLLGDSALYLCASSLSGLAGVGVQFFGPGTRLTVL.

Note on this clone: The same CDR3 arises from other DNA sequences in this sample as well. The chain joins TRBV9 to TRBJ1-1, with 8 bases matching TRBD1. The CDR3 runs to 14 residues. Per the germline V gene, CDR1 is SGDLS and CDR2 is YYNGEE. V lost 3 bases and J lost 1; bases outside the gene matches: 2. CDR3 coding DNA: TGTGCCAGCAGCGCCGGACAGGGGAACACTGAAGCTTTCTTT. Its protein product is CASSAGQGNTEAFF.

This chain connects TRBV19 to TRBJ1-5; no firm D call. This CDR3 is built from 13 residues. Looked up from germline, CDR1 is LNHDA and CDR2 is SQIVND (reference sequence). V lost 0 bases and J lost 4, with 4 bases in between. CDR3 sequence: CASSIEGNQPQHF. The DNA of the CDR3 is TGTGCCAGTAGTATAGAGGGGAATCAGCCCCAGCATTTT.

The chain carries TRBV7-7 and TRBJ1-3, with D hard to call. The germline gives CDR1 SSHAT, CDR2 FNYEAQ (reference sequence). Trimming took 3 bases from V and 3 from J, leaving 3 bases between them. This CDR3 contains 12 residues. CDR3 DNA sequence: TGTGCCAGCAGCTTCGATGGAAACACCATATATTTT. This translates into CASSFDGNTIYF.

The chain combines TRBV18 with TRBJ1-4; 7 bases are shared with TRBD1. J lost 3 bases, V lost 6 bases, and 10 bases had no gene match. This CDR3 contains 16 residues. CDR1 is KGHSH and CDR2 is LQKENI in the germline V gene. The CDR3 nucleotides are TGTGCCAGCTCCTCCCGGAGACAGGGAGCTAATGAAAAACTGTTTTTT. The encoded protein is CASSSRRQGANEKLFF.

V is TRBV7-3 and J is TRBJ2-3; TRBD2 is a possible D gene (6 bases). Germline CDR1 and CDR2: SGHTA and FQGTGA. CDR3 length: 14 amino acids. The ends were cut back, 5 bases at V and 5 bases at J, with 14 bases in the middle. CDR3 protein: CASSEEKEGDTQYF. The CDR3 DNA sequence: TGTGCCAGCAGCGAAGAGAAGGAGGGAGATACGCAGTATTTT.

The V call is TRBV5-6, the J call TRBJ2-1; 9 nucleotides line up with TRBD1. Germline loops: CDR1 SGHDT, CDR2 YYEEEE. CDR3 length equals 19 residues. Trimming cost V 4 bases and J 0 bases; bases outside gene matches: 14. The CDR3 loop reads CASSPAGTGKLSSYNEQFF. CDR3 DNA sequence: TGTGCCAGCAGCCCGGCCGGGACAGGGAAACTGAGCTCCTACAATGAGCAGTTCTTC.

CDR3: CASRGSGSSYNEQFF. As DNA, the CDR3 is TGTGCCAGCAGAGGTAGCGGGAGCTCCTACAATGAGCAGTTCTTC. The chain couples TRBV9 to TRBJ2-1; 9 positions match TRBD2. The CDR3 spans 15 residues. The germline gives CDR1 SGDLS, CDR2 YYNGEE. The V and J ends lost 5 bases and 0 bases, in that order; junction bases with no gene match: 3.

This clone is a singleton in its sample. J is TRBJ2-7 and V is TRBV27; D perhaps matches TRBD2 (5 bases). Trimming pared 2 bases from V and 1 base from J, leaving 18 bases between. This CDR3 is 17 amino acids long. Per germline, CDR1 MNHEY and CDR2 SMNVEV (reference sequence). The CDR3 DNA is TGTGCCAGCAGTTTAAAGAGCGGTAGTGTCGTTTCCTACGAGCAGTACTTC. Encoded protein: CASSLKSGSVVSYEQYF.

CDR3 amino acids: CASWTVRRNEQFF. Written as DNA, the CDR3 is TGTGCCAGCTGGACGGTAAGGCGCAATGAGCAGTTCTTC. The chain combines TRBV6-6 with TRBJ2-1; D gene ambiguous. Germline V gene sequence: CDR1 MNHNY, CDR2 SVGAGI (reference sequence). The CDR3 has 13 amino acids. Between the trimmed V and J ends, which lost 8 bases and 6 bases, there was a span of 14 bases.

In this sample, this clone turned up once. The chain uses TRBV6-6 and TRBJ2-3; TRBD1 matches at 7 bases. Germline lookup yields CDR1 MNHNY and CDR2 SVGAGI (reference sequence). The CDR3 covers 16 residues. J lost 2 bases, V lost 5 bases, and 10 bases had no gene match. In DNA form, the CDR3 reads TGTGCCAGCAGTCAAAGACAGGGAGCTTACACAGATACGCAGTATTTT. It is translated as CASSQRQGAYTDTQYF.

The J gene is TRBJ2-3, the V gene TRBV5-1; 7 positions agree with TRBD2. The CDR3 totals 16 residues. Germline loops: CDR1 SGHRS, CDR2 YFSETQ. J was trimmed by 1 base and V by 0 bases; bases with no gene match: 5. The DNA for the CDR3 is TGCGCCAGCAGCTTGGTTACTAGCGCACGCACAGATACGCAGTATTTT. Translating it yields CASSLVTSARTDTQYF.

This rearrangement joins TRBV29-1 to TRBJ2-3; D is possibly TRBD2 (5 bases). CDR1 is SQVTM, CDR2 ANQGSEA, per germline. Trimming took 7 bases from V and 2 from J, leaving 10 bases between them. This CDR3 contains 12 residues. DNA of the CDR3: TGCAGCGCTAGCCGGGACACAGATACGCAGTATTTT. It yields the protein CSASRDTDTQYF.

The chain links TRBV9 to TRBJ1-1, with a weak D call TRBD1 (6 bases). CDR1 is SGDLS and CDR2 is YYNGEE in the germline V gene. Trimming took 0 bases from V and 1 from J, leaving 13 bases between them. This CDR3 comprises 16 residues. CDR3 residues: CASSVVPGTPNTEAFF. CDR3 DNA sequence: TGTGCCAGCAGCGTAGTTCCCGGGACACCGAACACTGAAGCTTTCTTT.

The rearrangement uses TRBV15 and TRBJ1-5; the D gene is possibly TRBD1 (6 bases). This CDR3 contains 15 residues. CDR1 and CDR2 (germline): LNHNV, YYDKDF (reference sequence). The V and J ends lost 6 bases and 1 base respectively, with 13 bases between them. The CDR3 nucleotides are TGTGCCACCAGTCTCCAAGGGGGGAGCAATCAGCCCCAGCATTTT. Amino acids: CATSLQGGSNQPQHF. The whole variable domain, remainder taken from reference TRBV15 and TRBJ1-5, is DAMVIQNPRYQVTQFGKPVTLSCSQTLNHNVMYWYQQKSSQAPKLLFHYYDKDFNNEADTPDNFQSRRPNTSFCFLDIRSPGLGDTAMYLCATSLQGGSNQPQHFGDGTRLSIL.

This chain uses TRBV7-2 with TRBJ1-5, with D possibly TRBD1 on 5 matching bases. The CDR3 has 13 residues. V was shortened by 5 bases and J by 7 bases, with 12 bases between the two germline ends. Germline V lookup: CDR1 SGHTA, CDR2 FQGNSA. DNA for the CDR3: TGTGCCAGCAGCCGGGGCCCACTCCAGCCCCAGCATTTT. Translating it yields CASSRGPLQPQHF.

The CDR3 loop reads CASSVALGLREQFF. DNA for the CDR3: TGTGCCAGCAGCGTAGCTTTGGGGTTGAGGGAGCAGTTCTTC. This chain joins TRBV9 and TRBJ2-1, with D unclear. Trimming removed 0 bases at V and 10 bases at J, with 14 bases between. The CDR3 has 14 amino acids. Germline assignment: CDR1 SGDLS and CDR2 YYNGEE.